Described below is a single TCR beta chain sequence and its context. No antigen is known for it. The input lacks base qualities; no much larger clone sits a single base away. TCRbeta CDR3 regions were amplified from genomic DNA using the immunoSEQ Assay, a bias-controlled multiplex PCR. Concerning the study's data processing: Within the assay, amplification of reference gene primers was used to estimate how many nucleated cells each sample contained. To quantify the absolute abundance of each unique TCRbeta CDR3 rearrangement, sequence reads were collapsed and filtered. For each sample, productive Simpson clonality was calculated as the square root of Simpson's diversity index over productive rearrangements. Drawn from immuneACCESS, this table holds only the in-frame rearrangements with V and J called that TCRdb kept. Clones are partly lost; checked studies trace under half to an unresolved V gene and leave the rest unexplained. Clonal size and the V and J genes are those of that table, whereas D and trimming came from the DNA. A total of 70,000 to 95,000 clones appear in this sample, roughly 90% of them only once. Of the sample, 2.7% falls within the top ten clones.

Inclusive of the bounding cysteine and phenylalanine, the CDR3 is 14 residues long. Just the 42-base CDR3 DNA is kept, in frame starting at base 1. This specimen belongs to a study of blood T cell repertoires in COVID-19 (dated by TCRdb to 2020 to 2022). Background for the entire study: Samples from collaborators originated in the United States, Italy and Spain and spanned both the acute and convalescent phases of COVID-19. The material from the prospective study consisted of cDNA or gDNA derived from T cells, B-cell-depleted T cells, or PBMCs. Subjects who had been exposed to COVID-19, were actively infected with it, or had recovered from it provided the deeply sampled blood TCRbeta repertoires that made up the dataset. The repertoires were released in a freely available public database meant as a resource for research on the immune response to SARS-CoV-2. The samples were drawn from two sources: the first 160 participants of the ongoing ImmuneRACE study, and fewer than 1,500 subjects contributed by 6 global collaborators. The sample metadata nearly always contained a de-identified subject ID, COVID-19 status, age in years and sex. HLA class I and class II types, where available, came from metadata supplied by the sample provider rather than from assay-based typing.

The research as a whole found: The amount of clinical and demographic metadata varied by source and participant and was provided uncurated.

In Seattle, one collaborating source enrolled patients while the infection was active and tracked those patients longitudinally over the course of disease. The collaborating institutions used their own protocols to collect whole blood in K2EDTA tubes. For TCRbeta analysis, collaborators shipped samples in one of three forms: frozen whole blood, isolated PBMCs, or DNA extracted from either of those sample types. The material sequenced was peripheral blood. Rearrangement joined TRBV1 to TRBJ2-7; the table gives TRBD1 as D, unverified against the DNA. TRBV1 is labeled a pseudogene. This receptor was identified in a man aged 50 to 60 with COVID-19, enrolled during active disease. The CDR3 region: CTSSQGQGNYEQYF. The nucleotide sequence reads TGCACCAGCAGCCAAGGACAGGGAAACTACGAGCAGTACTTC.